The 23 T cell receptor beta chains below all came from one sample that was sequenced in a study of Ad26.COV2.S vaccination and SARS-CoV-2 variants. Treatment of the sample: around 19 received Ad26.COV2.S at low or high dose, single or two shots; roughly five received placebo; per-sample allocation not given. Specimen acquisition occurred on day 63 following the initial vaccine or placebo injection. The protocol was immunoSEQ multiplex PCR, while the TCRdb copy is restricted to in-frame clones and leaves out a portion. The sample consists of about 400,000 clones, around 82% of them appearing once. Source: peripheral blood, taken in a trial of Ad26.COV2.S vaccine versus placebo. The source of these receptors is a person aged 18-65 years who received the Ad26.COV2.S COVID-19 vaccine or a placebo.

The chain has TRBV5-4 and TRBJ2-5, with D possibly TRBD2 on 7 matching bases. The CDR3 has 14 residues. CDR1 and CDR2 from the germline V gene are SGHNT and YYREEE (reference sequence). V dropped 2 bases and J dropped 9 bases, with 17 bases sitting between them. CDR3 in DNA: TGTGCCAGCAGCTTACGGGGGGCCATGGGGGCCCAGTACTTC. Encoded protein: CASSLRGAMGAQYF.

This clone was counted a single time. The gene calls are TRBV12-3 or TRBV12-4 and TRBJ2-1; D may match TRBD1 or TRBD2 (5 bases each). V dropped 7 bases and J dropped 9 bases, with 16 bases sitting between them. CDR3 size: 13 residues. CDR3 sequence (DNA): TGTGCCAGCATCCGAGGGGCCTGGAGTGAGCAGTTCTTC. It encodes CASIRGAWSEQFF.

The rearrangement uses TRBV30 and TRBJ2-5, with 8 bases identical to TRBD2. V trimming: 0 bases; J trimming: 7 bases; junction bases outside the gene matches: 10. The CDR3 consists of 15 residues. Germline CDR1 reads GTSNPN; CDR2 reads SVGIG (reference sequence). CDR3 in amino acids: CAWSVSGRGYGTQYF. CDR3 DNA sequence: TGTGCCTGGAGTGTGAGCGGGAGAGGCTACGGGACCCAGTACTTC.

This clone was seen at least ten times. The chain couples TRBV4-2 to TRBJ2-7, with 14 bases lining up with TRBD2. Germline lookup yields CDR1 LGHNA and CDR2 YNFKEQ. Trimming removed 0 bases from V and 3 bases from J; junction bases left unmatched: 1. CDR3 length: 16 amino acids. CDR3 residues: CASSQDGLAGGYEQYF. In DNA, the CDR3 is TGTGCCAGCAGCCAAGATGGACTAGCGGGAGGCTACGAGCAGTACTTC.

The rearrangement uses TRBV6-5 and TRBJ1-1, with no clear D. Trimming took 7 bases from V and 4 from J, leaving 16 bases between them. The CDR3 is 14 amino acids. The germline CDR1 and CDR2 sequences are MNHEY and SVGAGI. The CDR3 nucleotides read TGTGCCAGCACTTTACATAGGTGGGGCACTGAAGCTTTCTTT. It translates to CASTLHRWGTEAFF.

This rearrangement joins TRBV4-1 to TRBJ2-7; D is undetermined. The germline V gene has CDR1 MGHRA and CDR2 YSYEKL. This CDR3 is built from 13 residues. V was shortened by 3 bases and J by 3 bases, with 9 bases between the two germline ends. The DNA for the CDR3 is TGCGCCAGCAGCCACGCCCCATTCTACGAGCAGTACTTC. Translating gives CASSHAPFYEQYF.

The DNA for the CDR3 is TGTGCCAGCAGCCCAACCACAGGGAGCGTTTACGAGCAGTACTTC. This sequence encodes CASSPTTGSVYEQYF. The rearrangement uses TRBV9 and TRBJ2-7; D might be TRBD1 (6 bases). The CDR3 contains 15 residues. The germline CDR1 and CDR2 sequences are SGDLS and YYNGEE. V lost 4 bases, J lost 4 bases, and 18 bases lay in between.

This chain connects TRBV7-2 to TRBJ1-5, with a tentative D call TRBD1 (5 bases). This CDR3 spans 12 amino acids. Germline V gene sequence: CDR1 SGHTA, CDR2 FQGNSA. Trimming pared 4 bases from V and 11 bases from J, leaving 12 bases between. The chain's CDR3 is CASSSYQGAQHF. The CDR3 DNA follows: TGTGCCAGCAGCTCTTACCAGGGAGCCCAGCATTTT.

The CDR3 DNA follows: TGTGCCATCAGTGAGTCGACGGGTCTCTATGGCTACACCTTC. Its protein product is CAISESTGLYGYTF. The V call is TRBV10-3, the J call TRBJ1-2; D is ambiguous. The CDR3 loop spans 14 amino acids. The V end was cut by 0 bases, the J end by 4 bases, with 9 bases between. The germline V gene has CDR1 ENHRY and CDR2 SYGVKD.

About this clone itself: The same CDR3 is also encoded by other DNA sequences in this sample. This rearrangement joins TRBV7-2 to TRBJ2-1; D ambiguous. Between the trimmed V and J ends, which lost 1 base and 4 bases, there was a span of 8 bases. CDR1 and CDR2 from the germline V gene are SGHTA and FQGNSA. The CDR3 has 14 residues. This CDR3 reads CASSLGLGYNEQFF. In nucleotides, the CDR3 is TGTGCCAGCAGCTTAGGGCTCGGATACAATGAGCAGTTCTTC.

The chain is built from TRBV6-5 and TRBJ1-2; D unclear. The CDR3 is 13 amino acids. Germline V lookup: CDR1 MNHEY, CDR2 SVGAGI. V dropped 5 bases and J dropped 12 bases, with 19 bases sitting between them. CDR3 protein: CASSPTLTAENTF. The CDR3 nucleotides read TGTGCCAGCAGTCCTACCCTTACCGCCGAGAACACCTTC.

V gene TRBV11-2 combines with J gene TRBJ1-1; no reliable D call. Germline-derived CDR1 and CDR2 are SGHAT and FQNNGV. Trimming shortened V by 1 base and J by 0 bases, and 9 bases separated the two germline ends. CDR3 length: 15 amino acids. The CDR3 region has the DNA TGTGCCAGCAGCTTAGGGACGGCCCTGAACACTGAAGCTTTCTTT. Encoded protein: CASSLGTALNTEAFF. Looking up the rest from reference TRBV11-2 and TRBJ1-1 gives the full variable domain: EAGVAQSPRYKIIEKRQSVAFWCNPISGHATLYWYQQILGQGPKLLIQFQNNGVVDDSQLPKDRFSAERLKGVDSTLKIQPAKLEDSAVYLCASSLGTALNTEAFFGQGTRLTVV.

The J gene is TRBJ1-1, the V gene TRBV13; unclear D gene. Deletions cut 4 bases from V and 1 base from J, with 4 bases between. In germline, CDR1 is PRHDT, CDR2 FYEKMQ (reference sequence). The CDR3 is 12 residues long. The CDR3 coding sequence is TGTGCCAGCAGCTCGGGGAACACTGAAGCTTTCTTT. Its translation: CASSSGNTEAFF.

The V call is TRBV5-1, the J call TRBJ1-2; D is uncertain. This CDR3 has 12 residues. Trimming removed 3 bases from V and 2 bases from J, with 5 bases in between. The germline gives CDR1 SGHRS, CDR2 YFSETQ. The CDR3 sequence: CASSYDNYGYTF. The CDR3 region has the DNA TGCGCCAGCAGCTATGACAACTATGGCTACACCTTC.

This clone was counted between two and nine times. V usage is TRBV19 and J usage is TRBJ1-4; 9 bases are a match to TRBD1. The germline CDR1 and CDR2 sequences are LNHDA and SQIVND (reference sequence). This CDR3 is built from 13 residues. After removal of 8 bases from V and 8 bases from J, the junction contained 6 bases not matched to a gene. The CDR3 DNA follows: TGTGCCAGTCGAGACAGGGGGAGGGAAAAACTGTTTTTT. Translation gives CASRDRGREKLFF.

The CDR3 bases are TGTGCCAGCAGCTTAGGTGGGAGGGCTTCCTACAATGAGCAGTTCTTC. Residues: CASSLGGRASYNEQFF. The gene calls are TRBV7-2 and TRBJ2-1; 7 bases are a match to TRBD2. Germline CDR1 reads SGHTA; CDR2 reads FQGNSA. Trimming cost V 1 base and J 1 base; bases outside gene matches: 4. The CDR3 has 16 amino acids.

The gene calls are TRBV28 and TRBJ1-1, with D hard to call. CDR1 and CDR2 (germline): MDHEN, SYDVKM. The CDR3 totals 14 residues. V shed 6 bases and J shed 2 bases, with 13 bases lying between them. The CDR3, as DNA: TGTGCCAGCAGCCCCCCCGTTGGTAACACTGAAGCTTTCTTT. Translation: CASSPPVGNTEAFF.

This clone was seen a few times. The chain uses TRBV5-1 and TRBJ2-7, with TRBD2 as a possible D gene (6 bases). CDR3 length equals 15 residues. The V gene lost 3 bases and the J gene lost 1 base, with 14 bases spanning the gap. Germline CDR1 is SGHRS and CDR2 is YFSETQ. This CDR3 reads CASSYSGERSYEQYF. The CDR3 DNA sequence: TGCGCCAGCAGCTATTCGGGGGAGAGGTCCTACGAGCAGTACTTC.

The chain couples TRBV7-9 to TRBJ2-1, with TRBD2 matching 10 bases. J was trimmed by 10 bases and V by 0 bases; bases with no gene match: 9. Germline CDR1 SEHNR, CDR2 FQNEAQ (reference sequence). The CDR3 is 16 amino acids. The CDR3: CASSLARLAGVQEQFF. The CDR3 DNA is TGTGCCAGCAGCTTAGCGCGGCTAGCGGGAGTTCAAGAGCAGTTCTTC.

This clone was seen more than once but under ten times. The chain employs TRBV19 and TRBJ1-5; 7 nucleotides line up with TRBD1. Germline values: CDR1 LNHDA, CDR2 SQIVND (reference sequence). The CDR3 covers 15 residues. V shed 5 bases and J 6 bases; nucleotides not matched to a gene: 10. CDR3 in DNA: TGTGCCAGTAGTTTGACAGGGATGGGGACTCAGCCCCAGCATTTT. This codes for CASSLTGMGTQPQHF.

The CDR3 DNA reads as TGCAGTGTTAGTGGGGGACTAGCGGTACACAATGAGCAGTTCTTC. Encoded protein: CSVSGGLAVHNEQFF. V is TRBV20-1 and J is TRBJ2-1; 11 bases fit TRBD2. Germline assignment: CDR1 DFQATT and CDR2 SNEGSKA (reference sequence). The CDR3 runs to 15 residues. The V and J ends lost 7 bases and 5 bases, in that order; junction bases with no gene match: 10.

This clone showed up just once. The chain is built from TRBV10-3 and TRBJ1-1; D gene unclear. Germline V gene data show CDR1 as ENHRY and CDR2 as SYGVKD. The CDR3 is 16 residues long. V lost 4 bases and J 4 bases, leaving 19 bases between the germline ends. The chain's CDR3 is CAISAPEGRVSTEAFF. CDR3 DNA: TGTGCCATCAGTGCTCCGGAGGGAAGGGTTAGCACTGAAGCTTTCTTT.

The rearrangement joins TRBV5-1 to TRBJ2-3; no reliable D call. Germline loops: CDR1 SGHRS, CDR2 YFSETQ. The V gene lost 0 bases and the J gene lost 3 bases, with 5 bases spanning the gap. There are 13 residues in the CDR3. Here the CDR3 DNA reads TGCGCCAGCAGCTTGGATGGGACAGATACGCAGTATTTT. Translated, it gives CASSLDGTDTQYF.